These 14 T cell receptor beta chains came from one sample sequenced in a study (dated by TCRdb to the mid-2010s). Tregs were isolated as CD4+CD25+CD127-/low cells. Library generation was performed with 5' RACE. For sequencing, an Illumina MiSeq was employed. The public sequencing data were trimmed at Q25 with fastp and processed into clonotypes with MiXCR by TCRdb, which kept only in-frame beta chains. Entries are consolidated by CDR3 protein sequence, retaining the most common genes and DNA. Recorded for this sample are approximately 60,000 distinct CDR3 sequences; less than 25% of them occurred a single time. Of the sample, 3% to 4% is held by the ten largest clones. Sequencing was performed on tumor-infiltrating Tregs sorted from the breast tumor. The receptors here all came from a female donor with breast cancer.

This clonotype was detected a few times. At one end, the junction sequence differs from germline, possibly due to a read error. The chain recombines TRBV5-1 with TRBJ2-3; possibly TRBD2 for D (5 bases). This CDR3 comprises 15 residues. Germline CDR1 reads SGHRS; CDR2 reads YFSETQ. The CDR3 region has the DNA TGCGCCAGCATCTTGGGAGTAACTAGCACAGATACGCAGTATTTT. Its translation: CASILGVTSTDTQYF. The variable domain in full, with the rest retrieved from reference TRBV5-1 and TRBJ2-3, is KAGVTQTPRYLIKTRGQQVTLSCSPISGHRSVSWYQQTPGQGLQFLFEYFSETQRNKGNFPGRFSGRQFSNSRSEMNVSTLELGDSALYLCASILGVTSTDTQYFGPGTRLTVL.

CDR3 nucleotide sequence: TGTGCCAGCAGCTCAAAAGGGGGGGAGACCCAGTACTTC. Translation: CASSSKGGETQYF. The chain is built from TRBV7-2 and TRBJ2-5; D could derive from TRBD1 or TRBD2 (6 bases each). CDR1 and CDR2 (germline): SGHTA, FQGNSA. Trimming cost V 4 bases and J 5 bases, with 11 bases left between them. The CDR3 covers 13 residues.

The chain recombines TRBV5-1 with TRBJ2-3; D uncertain. Germline V gives CDR1 SGHRS, CDR2 YFSETQ. Trimming removed 0 bases at V and 5 bases at J, with 10 bases between. The CDR3 contains 14 residues. Here the CDR3 DNA reads TGCGCCAGCAGCTTGGATGGGATTGAAGATACGCAGTATTTT. It encodes CASSLDGIEDTQYF.

V gene TRBV5-6 combines with J gene TRBJ2-2; the D is unclear. The CDR3 totals 15 residues. V was clipped by 4 bases and J by 5 bases, with 15 bases between them. Germline CDR1 is SGHDT and CDR2 is YYEEEE. The CDR3 DNA sequence: TGTGCCAGCAGCCCCGCCGGGTGGGGAACCGGGGAGCTGTTTTTT. Encoded protein: CASSPAGWGTGELFF.

This clonotype occurred many times. The rearrangement joins TRBV2 to TRBJ2-5; 11 bases line up with TRBD2. In germline, CDR1 is SNHLY, CDR2 FYNNEI. Losses at the gene ends were 3 bases for V and 5 bases for J; bases not matched to a gene: 11. CDR3 length: 17 amino acids. The CDR3 DNA reads as TGTGCCAGCAGTGATCAGGTAGCGGGAGGGCCTTGGGAGACCCAGTACTTC. It translates to CASSDQVAGGPWETQYF.

The chain couples TRBV20-1 to TRBJ1-4, with D unclear. This CDR3 is built from 13 residues. V shed 6 bases and J shed 7 bases, with 15 bases lying between them. CDR1 and CDR2 (germline): DFQATT, SNEGSKA (reference sequence). The CDR3 loop reads CSAFTREGEKLFF. The CDR3 DNA sequence: TGCAGTGCGTTTACTCGGGAGGGTGAAAAACTGTTTTTT.

The V call is TRBV12-3 or TRBV12-4, the J call TRBJ2-2; TRBD1 matches at 7 bases. CDR3 length: 14 residues. V dropped 6 bases and J dropped 0; count of bases not matched to a gene: 1. CDR3 residues: CASRGTANTGELFF. The CDR3 nucleotides are TGTGCCAGCAGGGGGACAGCGAACACCGGGGAGCTGTTTTTT.

Many counts were recorded for this clonotype. CDR3 region: CATRQGNQPQHF. For the CDR3, the DNA is TGTGCCACCAGGCAGGGCAATCAGCCCCAGCATTTT. The chain joins TRBV6-1 to TRBJ1-5; D remains unclear. CDR3 size: 12 residues. The germline CDR1 and CDR2 sequences are MNHNS and SASEGT. V lost 10 bases to trimming and J lost 2 bases, with 9 bases between them.

A note on this clonotype: Given a much more abundant clone one base away, this may be a read error. J is TRBJ2-7 and V is TRBV11-2; possible D gene TRBD2, 7 bases. Germline values: CDR1 SGHAT, CDR2 FQNNGV. This CDR3 has 18 amino acids. V was clipped by 5 bases and J by 2 bases, with 25 bases between them. The DNA for the CDR3 is TGTGCCAGCAGCCCGGTAGGTAGGGGCGGGGGCTCGCCCTACGAGCAGTACTTC. This translates into CASSPVGRGGGSPYEQYF.

The V call is TRBV7-2, the J call TRBJ2-1; TRBD2 aligns across 11 bases. The germline CDR1 and CDR2 sequences are SGHTA and FQGNSA. Germline trimming cut 4 bases from V and 7 bases from J; bases unmatched to any gene: 6. The CDR3 extends over 15 amino acids. The CDR3 protein is CASSSLAGGGNEQFF. For the CDR3, the DNA is TGTGCCAGCAGCTCCTTAGCGGGAGGGGGGAATGAGCAGTTCTTC.

This clonotype was observed a handful of times. V and J are TRBV10-3 and TRBJ2-3; D perhaps matches TRBD2 (5 bases). Looked up from germline, CDR1 is ENHRY and CDR2 is SYGVKD. The CDR3 loop spans 13 amino acids. Trimming took off 6 bases at V and 2 bases at J, with 9 bases between the two ends. The CDR3 DNA is TGTGCCATCAGCCTTAGCGACACAGATACGCAGTATTTT. Protein sequence: CAISLSDTDTQYF.

The chain has TRBV12-3 or TRBV12-4 and TRBJ1-6; the match to TRBD1 covers 9 bases. The CDR3 totals 15 residues. With V trimmed by 6 bases and J by 4 bases, 4 bases remained unmatched. CDR3 nucleotides: TGTGCCAGCAGCAGCGGGACAGGGTATAATTCACCCCTCCACTTT. Translated, it gives CASSSGTGYNSPLHF.

This clonotype was detected many times. V gene TRBV7-9 combines with J gene TRBJ1-5, with a possible D match to TRBD1 (6 bases). Germline assignment: CDR1 SEHNR and CDR2 FQNEAQ (reference sequence). The CDR3 covers 17 residues. The V and J ends lost 5 bases and 7 bases respectively, with 24 bases between them. CDR3 region: CASSIGVAGGVGQPQHF. In DNA, the CDR3 is TGTGCCAGCAGCATAGGGGTAGCCGGGGGCGTCGGGCAGCCCCAGCATTTT. Using reference TRBV7-9 and TRBJ1-5 for the parts outside the CDR3, the full variable domain is DTGVSQNPRHKITKRGQNVTFRCDPISEHNRLYWYRQTLGQGPEFLTYFQNEAQLEKSRLLSDRFSAERPKGSFSTLEIQRTEQGDSAMYLCASSIGVAGGVGQPQHFGDGTRLSIL.

This clonotype was found a few times. The chain employs TRBV20-1 and TRBJ2-1; no reliable D call. Germline values: CDR1 DFQATT, CDR2 SNEGSKA (reference sequence). The CDR3 runs 11 residues. The V gene lost 4 bases and the J gene lost 4 bases, with 5 bases spanning the gap. The CDR3 bases are TGCAGTGCTAAACAGTACAATGAGCAGTTCTTC. Translated, it gives CSAKQYNEQFF.